The clone carrying this T cell receptor (beta chain) was seen more than once but under ten times. Its antigen is undetermined. The method was immunoSEQ multiplex PCR; TCRdb's version includes in-frame clones alone and lacks a portion of them. The sample holds approximately 4,800 clones; around 71% are singletons and the top ten take around two fifths. The data originate from a study of CD8 T cell repertoires and HIV-1 epitope variants. Background on the study: T cells were stimulated with Twenty-five Gag and Nef peptides separately. Epitopes were three Gag families plus Nef HW9 and YT9. Points from the study as a whole: The assay identified only TCR beta chains of antigen-proliferating T cells.

The germline gives CDR1 SGHRS, CDR2 YFSETQ. The CDR3 spans 15 residues. The V end was cut by 0 bases, the J end by 0 bases, with 10 bases between. The sequence came from a male donor with HIV. Input material: cultured CD8+ T cells derived from PBMCs. The genes are TRBV5-1 and TRBJ2-7; TRBD1 might be the D (5 bases). The CDR3 DNA reads as TGCGCCAGCAGCTTGGGGGGCCTAAGCTCCTACGAGCAGTACTTC. Encoded protein: CASSLGGLSSYEQYF.